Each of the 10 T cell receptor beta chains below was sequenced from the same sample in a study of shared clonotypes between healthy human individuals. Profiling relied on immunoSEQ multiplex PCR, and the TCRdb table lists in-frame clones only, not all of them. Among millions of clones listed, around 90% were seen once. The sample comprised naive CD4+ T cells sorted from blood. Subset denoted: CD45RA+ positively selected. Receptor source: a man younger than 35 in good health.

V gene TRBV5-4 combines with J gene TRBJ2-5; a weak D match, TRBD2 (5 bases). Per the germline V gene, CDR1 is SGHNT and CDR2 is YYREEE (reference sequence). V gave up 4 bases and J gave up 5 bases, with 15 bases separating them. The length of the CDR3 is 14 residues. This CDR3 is CASSLGYQRETQYF. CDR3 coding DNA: TGTGCCAGCAGCCTTGGGTACCAGCGGGAGACCCAGTACTTC.

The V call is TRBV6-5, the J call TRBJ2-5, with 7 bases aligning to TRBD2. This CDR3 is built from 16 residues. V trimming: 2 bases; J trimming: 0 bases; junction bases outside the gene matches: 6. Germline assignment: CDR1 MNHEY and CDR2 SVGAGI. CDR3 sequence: CASSYLPSGYQETQYF. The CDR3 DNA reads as TGTGCCAGCAGTTACCTCCCTAGCGGCTACCAAGAGACCCAGTACTTC.

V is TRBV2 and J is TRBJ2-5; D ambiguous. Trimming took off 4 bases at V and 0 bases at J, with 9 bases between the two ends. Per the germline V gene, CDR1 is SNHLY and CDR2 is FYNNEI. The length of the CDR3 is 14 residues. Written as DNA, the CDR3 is TGTGCCAGCAGTGGGGCAGTCTACCAAGAGACCCAGTACTTC. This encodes CASSGAVYQETQYF. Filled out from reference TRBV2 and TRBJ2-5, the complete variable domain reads EPEVTQTPSHQVTQMGQEVILRCVPISNHLYFYWYRQILGQKVEFLVSFYNNEISEKSEIFDDQFSVERPDGSNFTLKIRSTKLEDSAMYFCASSGAVYQETQYFGPGTRLLVL.

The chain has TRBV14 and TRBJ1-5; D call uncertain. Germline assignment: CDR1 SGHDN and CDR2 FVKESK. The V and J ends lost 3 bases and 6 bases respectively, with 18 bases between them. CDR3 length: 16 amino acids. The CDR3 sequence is CASSQWSGARFQPQHF. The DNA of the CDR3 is TGTGCCAGCAGCCAGTGGTCAGGAGCAAGGTTTCAGCCCCAGCATTTT.

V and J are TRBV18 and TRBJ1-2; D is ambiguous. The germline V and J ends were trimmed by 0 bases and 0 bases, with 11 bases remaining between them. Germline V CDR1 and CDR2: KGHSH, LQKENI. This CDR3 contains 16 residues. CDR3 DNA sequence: TGTGCCAGCTCACCACCGAATTGGCGTCCTAACTATGGCTACACCTTC. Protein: CASSPPNWRPNYGYTF. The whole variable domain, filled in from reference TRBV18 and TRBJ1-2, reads NAGVMQNPRHLVRRRGQEARLRCSPMKGHSHVYWYRQLPEEGLKFMVYLQKENIIDESGMPKERFSAEFPKEGPSILRIQQVVRGDSAAYFCASSPPNWRPNYGYTFGSGTRLTVV.

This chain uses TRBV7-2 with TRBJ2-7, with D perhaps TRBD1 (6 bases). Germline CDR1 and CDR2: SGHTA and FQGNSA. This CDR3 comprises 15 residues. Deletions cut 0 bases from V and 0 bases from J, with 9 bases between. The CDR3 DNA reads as TGTGCCAGCAGCTTAGCTGTGACAGGCTCCTACGAGCAGTACTTC. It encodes CASSLAVTGSYEQYF.

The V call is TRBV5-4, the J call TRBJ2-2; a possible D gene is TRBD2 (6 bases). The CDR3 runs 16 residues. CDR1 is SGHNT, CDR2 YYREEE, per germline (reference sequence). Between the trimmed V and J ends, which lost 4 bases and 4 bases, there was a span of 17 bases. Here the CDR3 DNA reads TGTGCCAGCAGCCCGGTAGGAGGGGACCTCACCGGGGAGCTGTTTTTT. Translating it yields CASSPVGGDLTGELFF.

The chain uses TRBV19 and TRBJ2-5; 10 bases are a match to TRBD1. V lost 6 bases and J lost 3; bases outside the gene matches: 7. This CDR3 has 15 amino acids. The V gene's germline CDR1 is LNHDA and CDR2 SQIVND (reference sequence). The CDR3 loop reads CASSPGTGVEETQYF. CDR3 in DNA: TGTGCCAGTAGCCCCGGGACAGGGGTGGAAGAGACCCAGTACTTC.

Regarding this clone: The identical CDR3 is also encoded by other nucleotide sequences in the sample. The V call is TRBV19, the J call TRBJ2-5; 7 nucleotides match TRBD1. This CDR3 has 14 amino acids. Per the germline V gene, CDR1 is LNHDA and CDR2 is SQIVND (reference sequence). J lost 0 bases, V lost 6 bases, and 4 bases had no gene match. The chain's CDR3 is CASSPGQYQETQYF. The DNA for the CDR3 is TGTGCCAGTAGCCCGGGACAGTACCAAGAGACCCAGTACTTC.

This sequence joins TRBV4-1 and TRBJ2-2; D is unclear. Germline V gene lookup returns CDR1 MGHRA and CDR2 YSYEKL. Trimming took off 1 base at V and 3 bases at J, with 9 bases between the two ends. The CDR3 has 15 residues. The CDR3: CASSQVRLHTGELFF. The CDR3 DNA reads TGCGCCAGCAGCCAAGTTCGCCTACACACCGGGGAGCTGTTTTTT.